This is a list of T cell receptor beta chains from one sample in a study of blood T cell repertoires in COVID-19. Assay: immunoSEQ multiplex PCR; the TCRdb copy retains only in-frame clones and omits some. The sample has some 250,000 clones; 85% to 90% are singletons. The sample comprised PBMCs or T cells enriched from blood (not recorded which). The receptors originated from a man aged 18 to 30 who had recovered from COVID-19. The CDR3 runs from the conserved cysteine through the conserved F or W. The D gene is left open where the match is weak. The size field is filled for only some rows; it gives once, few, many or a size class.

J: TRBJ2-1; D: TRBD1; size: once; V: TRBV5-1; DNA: TGCGCCAGCAGCTTGGCCGGGACAGGGGGCCACAATGAGCAGTTCTTC; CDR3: CASSLAGTGGHNEQFF
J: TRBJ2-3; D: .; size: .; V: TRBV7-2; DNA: TGTGCCAGCAGCTTACGGGCACCGGGCGGGACAGATACGCAGTATTTT; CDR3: CASSLRAPGGTDTQYF
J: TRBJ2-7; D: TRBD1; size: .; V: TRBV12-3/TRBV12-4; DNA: TGTGCCAGCAGTTCAGGGGGCTACGAGCAGTACTTC; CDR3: CASSSGGYEQYF
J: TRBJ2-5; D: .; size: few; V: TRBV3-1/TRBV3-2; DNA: TGTGCCAGCAGCCAAGATTTTTGGGGAAAGGGGCGGGAGACCCAGTACTTC; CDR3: CASSQDFWGKGRETQYF
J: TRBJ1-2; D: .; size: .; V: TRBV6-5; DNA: TGTGCCAGCAGCCCCATATACAGGGACTATGGCTACACCTTC; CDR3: CASSPIYRDYGYTF
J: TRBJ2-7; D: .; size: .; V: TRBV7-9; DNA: TGTGCCAGCAGCTTAGGGGGGCTCTACGAGCAGTACTTC; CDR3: CASSLGGLYEQYF
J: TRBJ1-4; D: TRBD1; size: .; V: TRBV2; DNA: TGTGCCAGTGGGGACAGTGAAAAACTGTTTTTT; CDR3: CASGDSEKLFF
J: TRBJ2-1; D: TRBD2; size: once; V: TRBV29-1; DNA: TGCAGCGTTGAAGGAGGGACTAGAGCCAATGAGCAGTTCTTC; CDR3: CSVEGGTRANEQFF
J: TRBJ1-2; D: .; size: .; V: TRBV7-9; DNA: TGTGCCAGCAGCGGCAGTTTCGGGACACCGCCCAGCTATGGCTACACCTTC; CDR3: CASSGSFGTPPSYGYTF
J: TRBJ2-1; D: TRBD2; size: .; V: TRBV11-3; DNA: TGTGCCAGCAGCTCTCGGACTAGCGGGAGTGGTGAGCAGTTCTTC; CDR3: CASSSRTSGSGEQFF
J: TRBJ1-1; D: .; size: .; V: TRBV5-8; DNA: TGTGCCAGCAGCTTGCTATTGGGGGCGAGGACTGAAGCTTTCTTT; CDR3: CASSLLLGARTEAFF
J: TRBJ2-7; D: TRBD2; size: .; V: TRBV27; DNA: TGTGCCAGCAGTGTCAGCGGGAGTGGGTACGAGCAGTACTTC; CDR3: CASSVSGSGYEQYF
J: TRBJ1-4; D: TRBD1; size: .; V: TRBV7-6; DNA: TGTGCCAGCAGCAAAACAGGGGCGCCGCCTGAAAAACTGTTTTTT; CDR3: CASSKTGAPPEKLFF
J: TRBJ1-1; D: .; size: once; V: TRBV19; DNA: TGTGCCAGTAATAACTTTCGGGGAAGGAACACTGAAGCTTTCTTT; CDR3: CASNNFRGRNTEAFF
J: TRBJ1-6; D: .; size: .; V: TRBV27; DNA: TGTGCCAGCAGTCCCCGGGAGGTGGGCTATAATTCACCCCTCCACTTT; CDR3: CASSPREVGYNSPLHF
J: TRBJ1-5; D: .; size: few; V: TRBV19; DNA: TGTGCCAGTAGTATGAACGGGGGGGGGAGCAATCAGCCCCAGCATTTT; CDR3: CASSMNGGGSNQPQHF
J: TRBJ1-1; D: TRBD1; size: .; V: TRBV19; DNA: TGTGCCAGTAGTATGGGGACAGGCCGGAACACTGAAGCTTTCTTT; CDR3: CASSMGTGRNTEAFF
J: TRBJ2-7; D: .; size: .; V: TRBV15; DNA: TGTGCCACCAGCGTCATCTCCAGACTCGAAAAGATCTCCGAGCAGTACTTC; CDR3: CATSVISRLEKISEQYF
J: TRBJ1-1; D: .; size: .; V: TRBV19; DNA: TGTGCCAGTAGTAGACAGACGAGCACTGAAGCTTTCTTT; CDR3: CASSRQTSTEAFF
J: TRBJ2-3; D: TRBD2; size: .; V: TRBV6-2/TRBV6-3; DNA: TGTGCCAGCAGTTCCCGGACTAGCGGGGGGAGCACAGATACGCAGTATTTT; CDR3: CASSSRTSGGSTDTQYF
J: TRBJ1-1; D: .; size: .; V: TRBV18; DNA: TGTGCCAGCTCACAACGAGGGGAAGCTTTCTTT; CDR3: CASSQRGEAFF
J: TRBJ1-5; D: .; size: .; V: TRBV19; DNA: TGTGCCAGTAGCGGTACGGGTGGGAGCAATCAGCCCCAGCATTTT; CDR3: CASSGTGGSNQPQHF
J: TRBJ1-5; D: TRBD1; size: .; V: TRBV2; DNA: TGTGCCAGCAGCGGAAGACAGGGAGATAGCAATCAGCCCCAGCATTTT; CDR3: CASSGRQGDSNQPQHF
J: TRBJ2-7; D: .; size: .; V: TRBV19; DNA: TGTGCCAGTAGTATACTGGGAGGACCCTACGAGCAGTACTTC; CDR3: CASSILGGPYEQYF
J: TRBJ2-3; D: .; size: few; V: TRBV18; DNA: TGTGCCAGCTCACCGGAGGGAGTAGGGACAGATACGCAGTATTTT; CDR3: CASSPEGVGTDTQYF
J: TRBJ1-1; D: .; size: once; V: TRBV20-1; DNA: TGCAGTGCTAGTTGGTTAGGGGCCAATTTCATGAACACTGAAGCTTTCTTT; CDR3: CSASWLGANFMNTEAFF
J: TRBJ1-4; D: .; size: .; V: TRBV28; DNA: TGTGCCACCCTCCGAAACAGGGCAGTTGAAAAACTGTTTTTT; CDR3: CATLRNRAVEKLFF
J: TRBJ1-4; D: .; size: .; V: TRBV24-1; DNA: TGTGCCACCGGTTCGCCTCCGGGACTCCAAGGGGCAAGTGAAAAACTGTTTTTT; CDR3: CATGSPPGLQGASEKLFF
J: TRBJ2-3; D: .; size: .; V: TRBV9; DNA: TGTGCCAGCAGCGTAGTCGGCGGCCCGCCAGATACGCAGTATTTT; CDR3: CASSVVGGPPDTQYF
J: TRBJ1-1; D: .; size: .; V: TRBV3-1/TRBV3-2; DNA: TGTGCCAGCAGCCAAGATCGGTGGGCAGGGGTGGGGACTGAAGCTTTCTTT; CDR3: CASSQDRWAGVGTEAFF
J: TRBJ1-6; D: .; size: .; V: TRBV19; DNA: TGTGCCAGTAGTAGGACTTTTAATTCACCCCTCCACTTT; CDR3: CASSRTFNSPLHF
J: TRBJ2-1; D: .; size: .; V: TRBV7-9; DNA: TGTGCCAGCAGCTTAGTCGGCTCCTACAATGAGCAGTTCTTC; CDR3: CASSLVGSYNEQFF
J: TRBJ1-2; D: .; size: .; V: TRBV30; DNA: TGTGCCTGGAGTGTAGGACTGAGCTATGGCTACACCTTC; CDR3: CAWSVGLSYGYTF
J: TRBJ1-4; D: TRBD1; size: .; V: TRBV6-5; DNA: TGTGCCAGCAGTTACAACCCGACAGGGAATGAAAAACTGTTTTTT; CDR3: CASSYNPTGNEKLFF
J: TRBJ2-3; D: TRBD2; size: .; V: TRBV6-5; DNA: TGTGCCAGCAGACTAGCGGGTGCAGATACGCAGTATTTT; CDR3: CASRLAGADTQYF
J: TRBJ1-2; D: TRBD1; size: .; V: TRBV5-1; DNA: TGCGCCAGCCGTGGAGCCGGGACAGTTATGCTTAACTATGGCTACACCTTC; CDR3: CASRGAGTVMLNYGYTF
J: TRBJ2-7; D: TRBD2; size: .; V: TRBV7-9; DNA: TGTGCCAGCAGCTTAGGACTAGCGATCGACGAGCAGTACTTC; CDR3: CASSLGLAIDEQYF
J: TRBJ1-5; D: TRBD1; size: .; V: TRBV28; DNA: TGTGCCAGCAGTTGGGACAGGTGGCAGCCCCAGCATTTT; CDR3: CASSWDRWQPQHF
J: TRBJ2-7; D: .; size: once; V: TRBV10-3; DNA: TGTGCCATCAGTGAATCGGGGAGAGGCGAGCAGTACTTC; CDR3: CAISESGRGEQYF
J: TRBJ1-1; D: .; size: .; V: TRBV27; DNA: TGTGCCAGCAGTCCCAGGGCCCCAGCGGGGTTGAACACTGAAGCTTTCTTT; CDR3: CASSPRAPAGLNTEAFF
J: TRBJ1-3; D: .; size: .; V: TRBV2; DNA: TGTGCCAGCGGCGATGGCGGGGGGAACACCATATATTTT; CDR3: CASGDGGGNTIYF
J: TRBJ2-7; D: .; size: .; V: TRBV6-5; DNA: TGTGCGACCCGACAGGCGCCCTACGAGCAGTACTTC; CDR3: CATRQAPYEQYF
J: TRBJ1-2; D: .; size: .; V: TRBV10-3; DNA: TGTGCCATCAGTGACAGGGACACCCTAGGCTACACCTTC; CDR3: CAISDRDTLGYTF
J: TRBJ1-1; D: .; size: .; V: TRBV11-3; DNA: TGTGCCAGCAGCAACGACAGGAACACTGAAGCTTTCTTT; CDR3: CASSNDRNTEAFF
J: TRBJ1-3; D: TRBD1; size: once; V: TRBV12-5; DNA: TGTGCTAGTGGGTTTCGGGGGACAGGGAGTGTCTCCTCTGGAAACACCATATATTTT; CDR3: CASGFRGTGSVSSGNTIYF
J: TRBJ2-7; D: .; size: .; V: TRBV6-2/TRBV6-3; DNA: TGTGCCAGCAGTTTGACGGGGATCTCCTACGAGCAGTACTTC; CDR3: CASSLTGISYEQYF
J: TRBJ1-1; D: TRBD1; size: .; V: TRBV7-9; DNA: TGTGCCAGCAGCCCGGGACAGGGTCCAGAGGGAGCTTTCTTT; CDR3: CASSPGQGPEGAFF
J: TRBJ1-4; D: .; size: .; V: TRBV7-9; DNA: TGTGCCAGCAGCTTAGCGGCCGGGGGAACTAATGAAAAACTGTTTTTT; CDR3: CASSLAAGGTNEKLFF
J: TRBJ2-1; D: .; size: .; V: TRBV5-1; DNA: TGCGCCAGCAGCCTGACAGTCGTGAATGAGCAGTTCTTC; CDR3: CASSLTVVNEQFF
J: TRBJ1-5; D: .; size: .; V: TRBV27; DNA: TGTGCCAGCAAAGCCTTCGGGACACTAGAAAATCAGCCCCAGCATTTT; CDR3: CASKAFGTLENQPQHF
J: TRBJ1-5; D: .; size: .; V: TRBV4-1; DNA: TGCGCCAGCAGCCAAGATCGGGTGGGGGCGGCGCGGCAGCCCCAGCATTTT; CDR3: CASSQDRVGAARQPQHF